This TCR beta chain was captured in a study of T cells in Graves' hyperthyroidism and ophthalmopathy. Study summary: Peripheral blood was taken when the disease was first diagnosed, before any treatment began.

In regard to this clonotype: Its antigen is unidentified.

Stable disease denoted Graves' hyperthyroidism without ophthalmopathy progression within 18 months. It was RNA transcripts that yielded the amplified TCR beta CDR3 regions. RT-PCR in the first round (using the HTBI primer set) targeted the TCR CDR3. TCRdb itself ran the multiplex PCR reads through MiXCR, one entry per CDR3 protein. The data show about 350,000 distinct CDR3 sequences, with approximately 15% seen just once and around 23% held by the top ten. Study-wide points: Stable hyperthyroidism and ophthalmopathy were separated using 13 V-J signatures. Expanded thyroid clonotypes (above 0.001) were mostly also found in blood.

This receptor was identified in a woman in her 30s with Graves' hyperthyroidism. The sequenced material came from blood.

The CDR3 coding sequence is TGCAGTGCTAGTGGGTTCCGGGACAGGATCCCCTACGAGCAGTACTTC. As protein: CSASGFRDRIPYEQYF. The chain couples TRBV20-1 to TRBJ2-7; 8 nucleotides match TRBD1. This CDR3 spans 16 amino acids. J lost 2 bases, V lost 3 bases, and 12 bases had no gene match. CDR1 and CDR2 (germline): DFQATT, SNEGSKA (reference sequence).